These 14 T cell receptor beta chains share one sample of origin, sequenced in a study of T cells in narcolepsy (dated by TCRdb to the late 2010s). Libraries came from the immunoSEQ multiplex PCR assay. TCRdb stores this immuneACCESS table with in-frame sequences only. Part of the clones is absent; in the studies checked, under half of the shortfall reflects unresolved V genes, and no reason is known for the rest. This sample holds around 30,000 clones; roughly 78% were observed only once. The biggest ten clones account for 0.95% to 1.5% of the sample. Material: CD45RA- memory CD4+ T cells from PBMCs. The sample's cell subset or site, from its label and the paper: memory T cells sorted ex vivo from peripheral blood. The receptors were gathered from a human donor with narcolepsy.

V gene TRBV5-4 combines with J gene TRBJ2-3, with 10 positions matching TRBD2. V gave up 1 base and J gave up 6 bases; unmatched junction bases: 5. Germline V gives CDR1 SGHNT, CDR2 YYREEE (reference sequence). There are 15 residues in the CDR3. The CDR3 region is CASSLLAGVRDTQYF. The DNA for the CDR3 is TGTGCCAGCAGCTTGCTAGCGGGGGTCAGGGATACGCAGTATTTT.

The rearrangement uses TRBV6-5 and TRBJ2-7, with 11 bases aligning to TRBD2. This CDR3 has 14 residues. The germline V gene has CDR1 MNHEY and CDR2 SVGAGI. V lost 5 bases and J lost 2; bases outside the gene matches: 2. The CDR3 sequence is CASSTSGGPYEQYF. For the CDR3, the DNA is TGTGCCAGCAGTACTAGCGGGGGACCCTACGAGCAGTACTTC.

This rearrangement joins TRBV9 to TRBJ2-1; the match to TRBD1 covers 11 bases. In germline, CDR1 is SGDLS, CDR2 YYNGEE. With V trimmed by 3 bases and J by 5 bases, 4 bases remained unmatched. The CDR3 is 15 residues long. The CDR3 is CASSAGTGGNNEQFF. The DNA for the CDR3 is TGTGCCAGCAGCGCCGGGACAGGGGGTAACAATGAGCAGTTCTTC.

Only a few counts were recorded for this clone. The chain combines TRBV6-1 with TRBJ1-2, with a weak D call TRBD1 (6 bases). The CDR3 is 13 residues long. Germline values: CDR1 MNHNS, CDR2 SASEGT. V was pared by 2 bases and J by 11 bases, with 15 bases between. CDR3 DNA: TGTGCCAGCAGTGAATTTGGACAGAGCTTGTACACCTTC. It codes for CASSEFGQSLYTF.

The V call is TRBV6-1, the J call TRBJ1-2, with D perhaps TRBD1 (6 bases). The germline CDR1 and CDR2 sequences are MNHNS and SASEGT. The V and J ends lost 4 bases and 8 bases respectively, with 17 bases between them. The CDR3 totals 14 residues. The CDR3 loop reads CASSAVQGREGYTF. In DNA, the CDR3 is TGTGCCAGCAGTGCAGTACAGGGAAGGGAAGGCTACACCTTC.

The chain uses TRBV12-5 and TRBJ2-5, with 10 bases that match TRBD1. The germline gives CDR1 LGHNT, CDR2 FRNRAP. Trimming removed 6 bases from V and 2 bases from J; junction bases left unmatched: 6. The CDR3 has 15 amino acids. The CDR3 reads CASGPDRGRQETQYF. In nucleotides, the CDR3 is TGTGCTAGTGGCCCCGACAGGGGGCGTCAAGAGACCCAGTACTTC.

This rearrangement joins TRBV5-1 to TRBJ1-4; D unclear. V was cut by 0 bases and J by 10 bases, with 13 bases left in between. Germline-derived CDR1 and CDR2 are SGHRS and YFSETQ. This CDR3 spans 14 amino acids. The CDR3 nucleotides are TGCGCCAGCAGCTTGGCGGCGACGCGTGGAAAACTGTTTTTT. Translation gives CASSLAATRGKLFF.

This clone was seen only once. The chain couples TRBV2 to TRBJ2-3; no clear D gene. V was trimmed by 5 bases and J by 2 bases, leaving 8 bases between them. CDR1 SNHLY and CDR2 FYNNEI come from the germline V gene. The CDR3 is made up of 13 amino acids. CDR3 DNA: TGTGCCAGCAGTCTAGGTAACACAGATACGCAGTATTTT. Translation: CASSLGNTDTQYF.

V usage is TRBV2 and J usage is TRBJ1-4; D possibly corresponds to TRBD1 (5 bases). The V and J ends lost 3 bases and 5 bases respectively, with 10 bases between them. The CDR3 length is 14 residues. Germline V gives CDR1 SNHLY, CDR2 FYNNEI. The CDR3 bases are TGTGCCAGCAGTGAGGGGGGGGGAAATGAAAAACTGTTTTTT. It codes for CASSEGGGNEKLFF. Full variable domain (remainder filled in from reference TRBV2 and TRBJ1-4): EPEVTQTPSHQVTQMGQEVILRCVPISNHLYFYWYRQILGQKVEFLVSFYNNEISEKSEIFDDQFSVERPDGSNFTLKIRSTKLEDSAMYFCASSEGGGNEKLFFGSGTQLSVL.

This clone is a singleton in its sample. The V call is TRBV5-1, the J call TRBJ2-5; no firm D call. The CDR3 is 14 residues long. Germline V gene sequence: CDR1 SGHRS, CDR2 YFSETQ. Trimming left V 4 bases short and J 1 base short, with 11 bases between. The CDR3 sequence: CASSVSGPQETQYF. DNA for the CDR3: TGCGCCAGCAGCGTGTCCGGGCCCCAAGAGACCCAGTACTTC.

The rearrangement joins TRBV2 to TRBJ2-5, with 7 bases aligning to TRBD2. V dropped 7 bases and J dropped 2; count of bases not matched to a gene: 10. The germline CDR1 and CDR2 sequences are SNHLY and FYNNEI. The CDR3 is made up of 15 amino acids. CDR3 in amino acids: CASKDHRDYQETQYF. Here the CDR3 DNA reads TGTGCCAGCAAAGATCATCGGGACTATCAAGAGACCCAGTACTTC.

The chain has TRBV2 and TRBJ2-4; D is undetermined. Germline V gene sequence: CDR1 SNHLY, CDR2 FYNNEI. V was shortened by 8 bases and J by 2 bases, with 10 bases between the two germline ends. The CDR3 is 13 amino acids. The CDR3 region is CASGEGPKNIQYF. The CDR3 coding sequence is TGTGCCAGCGGAGAAGGGCCCAAAAACATTCAGTACTTC.

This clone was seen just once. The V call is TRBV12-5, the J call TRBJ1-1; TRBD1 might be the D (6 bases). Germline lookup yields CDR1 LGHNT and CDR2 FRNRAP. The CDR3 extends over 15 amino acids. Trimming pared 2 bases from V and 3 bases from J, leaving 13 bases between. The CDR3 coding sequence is TGTGCTAGTGGTTTGAAGAGTGGGGGGCACACTGAAGCTTTCTTT. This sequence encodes CASGLKSGGHTEAFF.

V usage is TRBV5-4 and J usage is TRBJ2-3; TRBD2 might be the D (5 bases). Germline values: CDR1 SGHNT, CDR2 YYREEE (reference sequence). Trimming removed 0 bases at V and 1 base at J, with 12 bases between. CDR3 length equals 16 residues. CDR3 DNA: TGTGCCAGCAGCTTGGGGGGAGCCCGACGCACAGATACGCAGTATTTT. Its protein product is CASSLGGARRTDTQYF.